These 32 T cell receptor beta chains were sequenced from one sample in a study of CD4 T cells in relation to SARS-CoV-2 and coronaviruses. The unexposed donors gave CD4+ T cells in 2011-2018, prior to COVID-19. Generated by immunoSEQ multiplex PCR, the TCRdb table keeps only in-frame clones and is missing some. The data contain around 70,000 clones, about 89% of them singletons. The material sequenced was memory CD4+ T cells from PBMCs. Receptors were obtained from a human donor in good health.

This CDR3 reads CASSVRTVTNTGELFF. The DNA for the CDR3 is TGTGCCAGCAGCGTGAGGACGGTCACAAACACCGGGGAGCTGTTTTTT. The rearrangement links TRBV9 to TRBJ2-2, with D uncertain. V lost 2 bases and J 2 bases, leaving 13 bases between the germline ends. In germline, CDR1 is SGDLS, CDR2 YYNGEE. The CDR3 contains 16 residues.

This clone was counted once. The J gene is TRBJ1-1, the V gene TRBV5-1; tentatively, D is TRBD1 (5 bases). V was cut by 0 bases and J by 3 bases, with 9 bases left in between. Looked up from germline, CDR1 is SGHRS and CDR2 is YFSETQ. This CDR3 region has 14 residues. The CDR3 DNA reads TGCGCCAGCAGCTTGGACAGGCCCGACACTGAAGCTTTCTTT. Protein sequence: CASSLDRPDTEAFF.

The rearrangement links TRBV29-1 to TRBJ1-4; 7 bases align to TRBD1. The CDR3 totals 13 residues. Germline values: CDR1 SQVTM, CDR2 ANQGSEA. The J segment lost 7 bases and the V segment lost 7 bases, leaving 9 bases of the junction unmatched. The CDR3 loop reads CSALTGLAEKLFF. CDR3 in DNA: TGCAGCGCTTTGACAGGGCTGGCTGAAAAACTGTTTTTT. The whole variable domain, filled in from reference TRBV29-1 and TRBJ1-4, reads SAVISQKPSRDICQRGTSLTIQCQVDSQVTMMFWYRQQPGQSLTLIATANQGSEATYESGFVIDKFPISRPNLTFSTLTVSNMSPEDSSIYLCSALTGLAEKLFFGSGTQLSVL.

This chain uses TRBV6-1 with TRBJ2-3; 7 positions match TRBD2. The ends lost 3 bases at V and 2 bases at J; junction bases unmatched: 5. CDR1 and CDR2 (germline): MNHNS, SASEGT. The CDR3 totals 15 residues. The DNA of the CDR3 is TGTGCCAGCAGTGATGGGGGGGACTTCACAGATACGCAGTATTTT. Protein sequence: CASSDGGDFTDTQYF.

Only a few counts were recorded for this clone. V usage is TRBV4-1 and J usage is TRBJ1-6, with TRBD1 matching 9 bases. The CDR3 loop spans 14 amino acids. V was pared by 6 bases and J by 8 bases, with 5 bases of the junction left unmatched. Germline V gene data show CDR1 as MGHRA and CDR2 as YSYEKL. CDR3 nucleotide sequence: TGCGCCAGCAGTACGGGACAGGGATATTCACCCCTCCACTTT. Its translation is CASSTGQGYSPLHF.

This rearrangement joins TRBV19 to TRBJ2-5; TRBD2 aligns across 8 bases. V was pared by 3 bases and J by 4 bases, with 1 base of the junction left unmatched. This CDR3 region has 13 residues. Germline V gene sequence: CDR1 LNHDA, CDR2 SQIVND (reference sequence). In DNA form, the CDR3 reads TGTGCCAGTAGTATCGGGGGGGCAGAGACCCAGTACTTC. Protein: CASSIGGAETQYF.

The V gene is TRBV9, the J gene TRBJ2-7; maybe TRBD1 (6 bases). Deletions cut 2 bases from V and 0 bases from J, with 9 bases between. The CDR3 length is 14 residues. The germline V gene has CDR1 SGDLS and CDR2 YYNGEE. The CDR3 DNA sequence: TGTGCCAGCAGCGTTGACAGGTACTCCTACGAGCAGTACTTC. Its protein is CASSVDRYSYEQYF.

The chain uses TRBV6-5 and TRBJ2-7; D possibly corresponds to TRBD1 (5 bases). Trimming stripped 5 bases from V and 7 bases from J, with 15 bases between. Germline assignment: CDR1 MNHEY and CDR2 SVGAGI. The CDR3 extends over 13 amino acids. The CDR3 loop reads CASSPPITGEQYF. CDR3 DNA sequence: TGTGCCAGCAGTCCACCTATCACAGGTGAGCAGTACTTC.

The chain is built from TRBV5-5 and TRBJ1-1; D is ambiguous. The CDR3 sequence is 13 residues long. CDR1 SGHKS and CDR2 YYEKEE come from the germline V gene (reference sequence). Trimming removed 4 bases from V and 2 bases from J, with 9 bases in between. The CDR3 region is CASSLDSNTEAFF. CDR3 sequence (DNA): TGTGCCAGCAGCCTAGATTCTAACACTGAAGCTTTCTTT.

This chain connects TRBV4-2 to TRBJ1-4; D is undetermined. The ends were cut back, 0 bases at V and 2 bases at J, with 10 bases in the middle. Germline-derived CDR1 and CDR2 are LGHNA and YNFKEQ. This CDR3 spans 16 amino acids. The CDR3 DNA follows: TGTGCCAGCAGCCAAGATCCCCGGTCGACTAATGAAAAACTGTTTTTT. Protein: CASSQDPRSTNEKLFF.

The gene calls are TRBV15 and TRBJ2-3, with D possibly TRBD1 on 6 matching bases. This CDR3 comprises 18 residues. Trimming took off 1 base at V and 0 bases at J, with 17 bases between the two ends. CDR1 is LNHNV and CDR2 is YYDKDF in the germline V gene (reference sequence). Here the CDR3 reads CATSRGLNRDASTDTQYF. The DNA for the CDR3 is TGTGCCACCAGCAGAGGCCTGAACAGGGATGCTAGCACAGATACGCAGTATTTT.

This clone came up a few times. This CDR3 is CASSLLYRDRAGEQYF. The CDR3, as DNA: TGTGCCAGTAGTCTCCTCTACCGGGACAGGGCCGGCGAGCAGTACTTC. J is TRBJ2-7 and V is TRBV19; 9 bases match TRBD1. The junction had 14 bases not matched to a gene; V was cut back by 5 bases and J by 6 bases. The germline gives CDR1 LNHDA, CDR2 SQIVND (reference sequence). This CDR3 comprises 16 residues.

The chain joins TRBV5-1 to TRBJ2-1, with 7 positions matching TRBD1. Looked up from germline, CDR1 is SGHRS and CDR2 is YFSETQ. V shed 4 bases, J shed 6 bases, and the junction held 4 bases outside the gene matches. This CDR3 is 13 amino acids long. CDR3 protein: CASSDRAGNEQFF. The CDR3 nucleotides read TGCGCCAGCAGCGACAGGGCAGGCAATGAGCAGTTCTTC.

This chain links TRBV5-4 with TRBJ2-5, with TRBD1 as a possible D gene (6 bases). V gave up 4 bases and J gave up 4 bases, with 11 bases separating them. Germline CDR1 and CDR2: SGHNT and YYREEE (reference sequence). The CDR3 is made up of 13 amino acids. CDR3 in DNA: TGTGCCAGCAGCCTAGCAGGGGTAGAGACCCAGTACTTC. Translation gives CASSLAGVETQYF.

CDR3 sequence: CASSPPMTRSQETQYF. The CDR3 DNA follows: TGTGCCAGCTCACCACCCATGACTAGAAGCCAAGAGACCCAGTACTTC. The chain couples TRBV18 to TRBJ2-5, with D possibly matching TRBD2 (6 bases). Trimming stripped 0 bases from V and 1 base from J, with 12 bases between. The CDR3 runs to 16 residues. Germline V CDR1 and CDR2: KGHSH, LQKENI.

The chain couples TRBV5-1 to TRBJ2-7; D is ambiguous. The CDR3 loop spans 14 amino acids. Germline CDR1 is SGHRS and CDR2 is YFSETQ. Deletions cut 4 bases from V and 7 bases from J, with 18 bases between. CDR3 residues: CASSPDLSLREQYF. The CDR3 bases are TGCGCCAGCAGCCCTGATTTGAGCCTACGGGAGCAGTACTTC. Combining the CDR3 with reference TRBV5-1 and TRBJ2-7 gives the whole variable domain KAGVTQTPRYLIKTRGQQVTLSCSPISGHRSVSWYQQTPGQGLQFLFEYFSETQRNKGNFPGRFSGRQFSNSRSEMNVSTLELGDSALYLCASSPDLSLREQYFGPGTRLTVT.

The chain is built from TRBV10-3 and TRBJ2-3; maybe TRBD2 (7 bases). Germline assignment: CDR1 ENHRY and CDR2 SYGVKD. The CDR3 totals 17 residues. Trimming removed 7 bases at V and 5 bases at J, with 25 bases between. The CDR3 spells CAINSIPSGAGVDTQYF. The CDR3 DNA reads TGTGCCATCAACTCAATTCCCTCAGGGGCGGGGGTAGATACGCAGTATTTT.

The rearrangement joins TRBV19 to TRBJ2-3, with D perhaps matching TRBD2 (5 bases). Trimming stripped 3 bases from V and 5 bases from J, with 12 bases between. This CDR3 comprises 14 residues. In germline, CDR1 is LNHDA, CDR2 SQIVND (reference sequence). The CDR3 nucleotides read TGTGCCAGTAGTATCTCCGGACGGGAAGATACGCAGTATTTT. Encoded protein: CASSISGREDTQYF.

V usage is TRBV7-2 and J usage is TRBJ2-7; TRBD2 matches 8 bases. The CDR3 extends over 16 amino acids. Trimming cost V 6 bases and J 5 bases; bases outside gene matches: 15. CDR1 is SGHTA, CDR2 FQGNSA, per germline. The CDR3 DNA sequence: TGTGCCAGCAGTCCTACTTCTAGCGGGTACGGCGACGAGCAGTACTTC. Amino acid sequence: CASSPTSSGYGDEQYF.

CDR3 sequence reads: CASSLPGGAEAFF. CDR3 sequence (DNA): TGTGCCAGCAGTTTACCGGGGGGGGCTGAAGCTTTCTTT. The chain has TRBV27 and TRBJ1-1; D may be TRBD1 (5 bases). The germline gives CDR1 MNHEY, CDR2 SMNVEV (reference sequence). The CDR3 totals 13 residues. Trimming removed 2 bases at V and 6 bases at J, with 10 bases between.

The chain uses TRBV6-5 and TRBJ1-2; 10 positions match TRBD1. Germline loops: CDR1 MNHEY, CDR2 SVGAGI. The trim removed 6 bases at V and 7 bases at J, leaving 8 bases unmatched. This CDR3 spans 14 amino acids. The DNA for the CDR3 is TGTGCCAGCAGGAGGACAGGGGGAATGTTTGGCTACACCTTC. Its translation: CASRRTGGMFGYTF.

The J gene is TRBJ1-1, the V gene TRBV10-3; D call uncertain. CDR1 is ENHRY and CDR2 is SYGVKD in the germline V gene. This CDR3 is built from 14 residues. V lost 2 bases to trimming and J lost 1 base, with 8 bases between them. The CDR3 coding sequence is TGTGCCATCAGTGAGCGGGCCCAGAACACTGAAGCTTTCTTT. Encoded protein: CAISERAQNTEAFF.

The V call is TRBV3-1 (or the pseudogene TRBV3-2), the J call TRBJ1-3; TRBD1 might be the D (6 bases). The CDR3 totals 11 residues. The V and J ends lost 8 bases and 6 bases respectively, with 8 bases between them. The germline CDR1 and CDR2 sequences are LGHDT and YNNKEL (reference sequence). CDR3 nucleotides: TGTGCCAGCGGGGGACAAAACACCATATATTTT. Translation: CASGGQNTIYF.

V gene TRBV18 combines with J gene TRBJ1-2; D might be TRBD1 (6 bases). Germline CDR1 and CDR2: KGHSH and LQKENI. Trimming removed 0 bases at V and 0 bases at J, with 11 bases between. The CDR3 has 16 residues. The CDR3 reads CASSPPRTDTNYGYTF. The CDR3 coding sequence is TGTGCCAGCTCACCACCACGGACAGATACTAACTATGGCTACACCTTC.

This clone was counted between two and nine times. This rearrangement joins TRBV7-8 to TRBJ2-1; 11 bases align to TRBD2. Trimming at V came to 5 bases and at J to 4 bases, leaving 4 bases not matched to a gene. The CDR3 covers 15 residues. Germline CDR1 is SGHVS and CDR2 is FQNEAQ. The CDR3 spells CASSRLAGTYNEQFF. DNA of the CDR3: TGTGCCAGCAGCAGACTAGCGGGGACGTACAATGAGCAGTTCTTC.

Turning to this clone: Other DNA sequences in the same sample also yield this CDR3. CDR3 region: CASSQGGLQETQYF. The CDR3 DNA follows: TGTGCCAGCAGCCAAGGAGGCTTGCAAGAGACCCAGTACTTC. J is TRBJ2-5 and V is TRBV3-1 (or the pseudogene TRBV3-2), with no clear D. The germline CDR1 and CDR2 sequences are LGHDT and YNNKEL (reference sequence). The CDR3 contains 14 residues. Trimming took 1 base from V and 2 from J, leaving 8 bases between them.

The J gene is TRBJ1-1, the V gene TRBV5-1, with a weak D call TRBD1 (6 bases). V lost 5 bases and J lost 8, with 10 bases in between. Germline loops: CDR1 SGHRS, CDR2 YFSETQ. The CDR3 consists of 11 residues. In DNA, the CDR3 is TGCGCCAGCAGGGTACAGGGAGAAGCTTTCTTT. Translated, it gives CASRVQGEAFF. The complete variable domain, with remaining parts taken from reference TRBV5-1 and TRBJ1-1, reads KAGVTQTPRYLIKTRGQQVTLSCSPISGHRSVSWYQQTPGQGLQFLFEYFSETQRNKGNFPGRFSGRQFSNSRSEMNVSTLELGDSALYLCASRVQGEAFFGQGTRLTVV.

The J gene is TRBJ2-1, the V gene TRBV2, with 9 positions matching TRBD1. The CDR3 has 19 residues. V lost 7 bases to trimming and J lost 0 bases; unmatched junction nucleotides: 16. CDR1 is SNHLY, CDR2 FYNNEI, per germline. CDR3 region: CASTEGTGTSWGSYNEQFF. The CDR3 DNA is TGTGCCAGCACCGAAGGGACAGGGACCTCGTGGGGCTCCTACAATGAGCAGTTCTTC.

CDR3 amino acids: CASSPGAGEQETQYF. CDR3 nucleotides: TGTGCCAGCAGCCCCGGAGCGGGGGAACAAGAGACCCAGTACTTC. This chain uses TRBV7-7 with TRBJ2-5; 8 bases map to TRBD2. Germline V gives CDR1 SSHAT, CDR2 FNYEAQ (reference sequence). CDR3 length: 15 amino acids. The J segment lost 2 bases and the V segment lost 5 bases, leaving 7 bases of the junction unmatched.

This clone was detected a few times. The rearrangement uses TRBV18 and TRBJ2-1, with 10 bases matching TRBD2. The CDR3 spans 15 residues. V trimming: 8 bases; J trimming: 4 bases; junction bases outside the gene matches: 8. Germline V gene sequence: CDR1 KGHSH, CDR2 LQKENI. This chain's CDR3 is CASGSAAGGYNEQFF. The CDR3 DNA sequence: TGTGCCAGCGGTTCGGCAGCGGGGGGGTACAATGAGCAGTTCTTC.

This chain links TRBV29-1 with TRBJ2-5; the D is unclear. This CDR3 has 11 residues. CDR1 is SQVTM, CDR2 ANQGSEA, per germline. Trimming left V 3 bases short and J 5 bases short, with 7 bases between. The CDR3 is CSVDSGETQYF. As DNA, the CDR3 is TGCAGCGTTGACTCGGGTGAGACCCAGTACTTC.

V usage is TRBV9 and J usage is TRBJ2-7, with 8 nucleotides matching TRBD1. The germline gives CDR1 SGDLS, CDR2 YYNGEE. The CDR3 is 13 amino acids. The trim removed 9 bases at V and 0 bases at J, leaving 5 bases unmatched. Written as DNA, the CDR3 is TGTGCCAAGAGGACAGGGTCCTCCTACGAGCAGTACTTC. This codes for CAKRTGSSYEQYF. The full variable domain, rest sourced from reference TRBV9 and TRBJ2-7, is DSGVTQTPKHLITATGQRVTLRCSPRSGDLSVYWYQQSLDQGLQFLIQYYNGEERAKGNILERFSAQQFPDLHSELNLSSLELGDSALYFCAKRTGSSYEQYFGPGTRLTVT.